This T cell receptor beta chain was captured in a study of blood T cell repertoires in COVID-19. For the study at large: PBMCs, B-cell-depleted T cells, or T cells provided the cDNA or gDNA that made up the material.

Germline CDR1 reads SGHRS; CDR2 reads YFSETQ. The CDR3 totals 16 residues. Unmatched junction bases numbered 6, after V lost 4 bases and J lost 0 bases. Authors' analysis steps: Reference gene primers were amplified, and this amplification served to estimate nucleated cell counts. Assay used: immunoSEQ multiplex PCR; TCRdb lists only in-frame clones, some missing. V, J and clone size derive from that table, while D and trimming were established from the DNA sequence. The repertoire holds 110,000 to 150,000 clones, with roughly 79% as singletons. The chain links TRBV5-1 to TRBJ2-3; 9 nucleotides match TRBD2. The sequencing input was peripheral blood. This receptor was obtained from a woman aged 60-75 years with acute or convalescent COVID-19. The CDR3 loop is CASSRGLAFSTDTQYF. The CDR3, as DNA: TGCGCCAGCAGCCGCGGACTAGCGTTTAGCACAGATACGCAGTATTTT. Full variable domain (missing parts from reference TRBV5-1 and TRBJ2-3): KAGVTQTPRYLIKTRGQQVTLSCSPISGHRSVSWYQQTPGQGLQFLFEYFSETQRNKGNFPGRFSGRQFSNSRSEMNVSTLELGDSALYLCASSRGLAFSTDTQYFGPGTRLTVL.